The clone carrying this T cell receptor beta chain was picked up a small number of times. Clones were read by immunoSEQ multiplex PCR, and TCRdb kept only the in-frame ones, dropping some. The sample includes roughly 200,000 clones, 81% of them seen just once. There are 15 residues in the CDR3. Germline V gives CDR1 SGHTA, CDR2 FQGTGA. V was trimmed by 2 bases and J by 7 bases, leaving 14 bases between them. This sample is part of a study of blood T cell repertoires in COVID-19. Study-wide context: COVID-19 samples collected from the United States, Italy and Spain covered acute and convalescent phases.

The V call is TRBV7-3, the J call TRBJ2-2; D may be TRBD2 (5 bases). The sequence was obtained from a woman older than 75 with acute or convalescent COVID-19. The sample taken for sequencing was peripheral blood. CDR3 loop: CASSLDGSIGGELFF. The DNA of the CDR3 is TGTGCCAGCAGCTTAGATGGGAGTATTGGCGGGGAGCTGTTTTTT. Using reference TRBV7-3 and TRBJ2-2 for the parts outside the CDR3, the full variable domain is GAGVSQTPSNKVTEKGKYVELRCDPISGHTALYWYRQSLGQGPEFLIYFQGTGAADDSGLPNDRFFAVRPEGSVSTLKIQRTERGDSAVYLCASSLDGSIGGELFFGEGSRLTVL.